Following are 29 T cell receptor beta chains from one sample sequenced in a study of T cells in Graves' hyperthyroidism and ophthalmopathy. Amplification targeted TCR beta CDR3 regions from RNA transcripts. The HTBI primer set was used in a first-round RT-PCR of the TCR CDR3. TCRdb reanalysed the multiplex PCR reads using MiXCR and keeps one entry per CDR3 protein. The sample comprises about 250,000 distinct CDR3 sequences, approximately 21% of which are singletons, and approximately 60% rests with the top ten. The sample comprised blood. Receptors originate from a man between 25 and 39 years old with Graves' ophthalmopathy.

This clonotype showed up just a few times. The chain uses TRBV2 and TRBJ2-6; TRBD1 aligns across 11 bases. The CDR3 consists of 19 residues. V dropped 11 bases and J dropped 1; count of bases not matched to a gene: 16. Looked up from germline, CDR1 is SNHLY and CDR2 is FYNNEI. In nucleotides, the CDR3 is TGTGCCGTGAGCCATAGTCCGGGACAGGGGGTTTCTGGGGCCAACGTCCTGACTTTC. This translates into CAVSHSPGQGVSGANVLTF.

This clonotype was counted at least ten times. V usage is TRBV11-2 and J usage is TRBJ2-1; perhaps TRBD1 as D (6 bases). CDR1 SGHAT and CDR2 FQNNGV come from the germline V gene. This CDR3 has 13 residues. Trimming removed 1 base from V and 13 bases from J, with 14 bases in between. The CDR3 is CASSLVFQGRQFF. The CDR3 coding sequence is TGTGCCAGCAGCTTAGTTTTTCAGGGGAGACAGTTCTTC. The full variable domain, rest sourced from reference TRBV11-2 and TRBJ2-1, is EAGVAQSPRYKIIEKRQSVAFWCNPISGHATLYWYQQILGQGPKLLIQFQNNGVVDDSQLPKDRFSAERLKGVDSTLKIQPAKLEDSAVYLCASSLVFQGRQFFGPGTRLTVL.

This clonotype occurred many times. CDR3 sequence reads: CSAATSYSGYNEQFF. Here the CDR3 DNA reads TGCAGTGCTGCCACCAGTTATAGCGGATACAATGAGCAGTTCTTC. This rearrangement joins TRBV20-1 to TRBJ2-1; TRBD2 is a possible D gene (6 bases). CDR3 length: 15 residues. Germline lookup yields CDR1 DFQATT and CDR2 SNEGSKA (reference sequence). V was pared by 5 bases and J by 4 bases, with 18 bases between.

In its sample, this clonotype was seen a few times. J is TRBJ1-2 and V is TRBV27; D gene uncertain. The ends were cut back, 2 bases at V and 3 bases at J, with 13 bases in the middle. Germline V CDR1 and CDR2: MNHEY, SMNVEV (reference sequence). The CDR3 extends over 15 amino acids. CDR3 in amino acids: CASSLGPGTDYGYTF. The CDR3 DNA is TGTGCCAGCAGTTTAGGGCCGGGAACCGACTATGGCTACACCTTC.

This clonotype has more than one count but fewer than ten. This chain joins TRBV12-3 or TRBV12-4 and TRBJ1-1; D may be TRBD1 (6 bases). This CDR3 spans 15 amino acids. Deletions cut 7 bases from V and 1 base from J, with 16 bases between. CDR3 coding DNA: TGTGCCAGCAACCTCTCCGACAGGAAGAACACTGAAGCTTTCTTT. It encodes CASNLSDRKNTEAFF.

A few counts support this clonotype. The rearrangement uses TRBV29-1 and TRBJ2-1; 9 positions match TRBD2. Unmatched junction bases numbered 10, after V lost 3 bases and J lost 4 bases. This CDR3 comprises 16 residues. Per the germline V gene, CDR1 is SQVTM and CDR2 is ANQGSEA. CDR3 DNA: TGCAGCGTTGATATGGTAGCGGGAGTTGGTTACAATGAGCAGTTCTTC. Translated: CSVDMVAGVGYNEQFF.

This clonotype was seen ten or more times. V is TRBV7-8 and J is TRBJ2-3, with a weak D call TRBD2 (6 bases). CDR3 length: 15 amino acids. Trimming took off 3 bases at V and 2 bases at J, with 12 bases between the two ends. The germline CDR1 and CDR2 sequences are SGHVS and FQNEAQ. The CDR3 sequence: CASSFITGVTDTQYF. The CDR3 DNA reads TGTGCCAGCAGCTTTATCACGGGAGTCACAGATACGCAGTATTTT.

V gene TRBV5-1 combines with J gene TRBJ1-6; D ambiguous. CDR3 length equals 14 residues. Germline loops: CDR1 SGHRS, CDR2 YFSETQ. The V end was cut by 1 base, the J end by 5 bases, with 7 bases between. In nucleotides, the CDR3 is TGCGCCAGCAGCTTGCCAGCCGATAATTCACCCCTCCACTTT. Protein product: CASSLPADNSPLHF. Full variable domain (outside the CDR3, taken from reference TRBV5-1 and TRBJ1-6): KAGVTQTPRYLIKTRGQQVTLSCSPISGHRSVSWYQQTPGQGLQFLFEYFSETQRNKGNFPGRFSGRQFSNSRSEMNVSTLELGDSALYLCASSLPADNSPLHFGNGTRLTVT.

The chain has TRBV12-3 or TRBV12-4 and TRBJ1-5; 7 bases align to TRBD1. This CDR3 is 14 amino acids long. V shed 5 bases, J shed 3 bases, and the junction held 4 bases outside the gene matches. The CDR3 is CASSRQGFNQPQHF. The CDR3 DNA reads as TGTGCCAGCAGTCGACAGGGTTTCAATCAGCCCCAGCATTTT.

This clonotype has only a few counts. The V and J genes are TRBV30 and TRBJ1-1; 8 bases align to TRBD1. This CDR3 contains 13 residues. Germline V gene lookup returns CDR1 GTSNPN and CDR2 SVGIG (reference sequence). J lost 12 bases, V lost 2 bases, and 11 bases had no gene match. The chain's CDR3 is CAWSLRQGMVSFF. CDR3 in DNA: TGTGCCTGGAGTCTCCGACAGGGGATGGTGTCTTTCTTT.

This clonotype showed up many times. The chain is built from TRBV5-1 and TRBJ1-1; no firm D call. Germline CDR1 reads SGHRS; CDR2 reads YFSETQ. V dropped 0 bases and J dropped 1 base, with 4 bases sitting between them. This CDR3 is 13 amino acids long. CDR3 amino acids: CASSLEQNTEAFF. CDR3 sequence (DNA): TGCGCCAGCAGCTTGGAACAGAACACTGAAGCTTTCTTT.

This chain uses TRBV7-3 with TRBJ2-3; 8 bases match TRBD2. This CDR3 comprises 15 residues. Germline loops: CDR1 SGHTA, CDR2 FQGTGA. The V and J ends lost 4 bases and 5 bases, in that order; junction bases with no gene match: 8. The DNA for the CDR3 is TGTGCCAGCAGCTCCCGGGGGGGGGCGGTAGATACGCAGTATTTT. Protein product: CASSSRGGAVDTQYF.

This clonotype was seen repeatedly, ten times or more. The chain employs TRBV3-1 and TRBJ1-2, with 11 bases matching TRBD1. V lost 4 bases to trimming and J lost 4 bases; unmatched junction nucleotides: 8. CDR3 length equals 16 residues. Per the germline V gene, CDR1 is LGHDT and CDR2 is YNNKEL (reference sequence). The CDR3 loop reads CASSPDRGRHRYGYTF. DNA of the CDR3: TGTGCCAGCAGCCCGGACAGGGGGCGACACCGCTATGGCTACACCTTC.

The genes are TRBV10-1 and TRBJ2-1, with TRBD2 matching over 9 bases. The CDR3 consists of 16 residues. The germline V gene encodes CDR1 WNHNN and CDR2 SYGVQD (reference sequence). With V trimmed by 8 bases and J by 4 bases, 12 bases remained unmatched. The CDR3 protein is CASWGMREGLYNEQFF. CDR3 bases: TGCGCCAGCTGGGGGATGCGGGAGGGCCTGTACAATGAGCAGTTCTTC.

J is TRBJ2-2 and V is TRBV28; D may be TRBD2 (6 bases). Germline assignment: CDR1 MDHEN and CDR2 SYDVKM. Trimming shortened V by 5 bases and J by 6 bases, and 10 bases separated the two germline ends. The CDR3 is 13 residues long. The CDR3 DNA reads as TGTGCCAGCAGTCCTGGAGGGGCCGGGGAGCTGTTTTTT. Translation gives CASSPGGAGELFF. Combining the CDR3 with reference TRBV28 and TRBJ2-2 gives the whole variable domain DVKVTQSSRYLVKRTGEKVFLECVQDMDHENMFWYRQDPGLGLRLIYFSYDVKMKEKGDIPEGYSVSREKKERFSLILESASTNQTSMYLCASSPGGAGELFFGEGSRLTVL.

There are many counts of this clonotype. In DNA form, the CDR3 reads TGTGCCTGGAACCGGAACTATGGCTACACCTTC. Translation gives CAWNRNYGYTF. The chain is built from TRBV30 and TRBJ1-2, with unresolved D. CDR3 length: 11 amino acids. Trimming removed 4 bases from V and 2 bases from J, with 5 bases in between. The germline V gene encodes CDR1 GTSNPN and CDR2 SVGIG (reference sequence).

The chain carries TRBV6-1 and TRBJ2-7; the match to TRBD2 covers 7 bases. V lost 6 bases to trimming and J lost 1 base; unmatched junction nucleotides: 6. CDR3 length equals 14 residues. Germline V gives CDR1 MNHNS, CDR2 SASEGT. CDR3 in DNA: TGTGCCAGCAGCGCCGGGACTAAGTCCTACGAGCAGTACTTC. Amino acids: CASSAGTKSYEQYF.

This clonotype was seen only a few times. This CDR3 reads CASRGSGGAYNEQFF. CDR3 nucleotide sequence: TGTGCCAGCAGGGGGTCGGGGGGAGCATACAATGAGCAGTTCTTC. The chain uses TRBV12-3 or TRBV12-4 and TRBJ2-1; 7 bases match TRBD2. The trim removed 6 bases at V and 4 bases at J, leaving 9 bases unmatched. The CDR3 sequence is 15 residues long.

This clonotype was seen many times. The CDR3 DNA is TGTGCCAGCAGGGCCGGAGATCAGCCCCAGCATTTT. This codes for CASRAGDQPQHF. V usage is TRBV2 and J usage is TRBJ1-5; D is uncertain. Trimming removed 6 bases at V and 5 bases at J, with 8 bases between. The CDR3 is 12 residues long. The germline gives CDR1 SNHLY, CDR2 FYNNEI.

The gene calls are TRBV20-1 and TRBJ2-1; TRBD2 agrees at 8 bases. The CDR3 consists of 13 residues. Germline trimming cut 7 bases from V and 7 bases from J; bases unmatched to any gene: 9. The germline V gene encodes CDR1 DFQATT and CDR2 SNEGSKA (reference sequence). CDR3 nucleotide sequence: TGCAGTGTGACTAGCGCGGGACTAAATGAGCAGTTCTTC. Translating gives CSVTSAGLNEQFF.

This clonotype showed up just a few times. This sequence joins TRBV11-2 and TRBJ2-7; no definite D call. V gave up 5 bases and J gave up 6 bases, with 17 bases separating them. Germline loops: CDR1 SGHAT, CDR2 FQNNGV. The CDR3 totals 14 residues. The CDR3: CASSALVLSSEQYF. Written as DNA, the CDR3 is TGTGCCAGCAGCGCCCTAGTATTGAGCTCCGAGCAGTACTTC.

Only a few counts were recorded for this clonotype. The V call is TRBV24-1, the J call TRBJ1-1; D gene ambiguous. Per germline, CDR1 KGHDR and CDR2 SFDVKD. V lost 7 bases to trimming and J lost 0 bases, with 11 bases between them. CDR3 size: 14 residues. CDR3 in amino acids: CATRGNGVNTEAFF. CDR3 DNA: TGTGCCACCAGGGGGAACGGGGTGAACACTGAAGCTTTCTTT.

The rearrangement links TRBV6-2 or TRBV6-3 to TRBJ1-5, with 7 bases aligning to TRBD1. With 10 bases clipped from V and 3 bases from J, the junction kept 6 bases outside the gene matches. The CDR3 is 13 residues long. Germline V lookup: CDR1 MNHEY, CDR2 SVGEGT. The chain's CDR3 is CATGTVLNQPQHF. The CDR3 DNA reads as TGTGCCACCGGGACAGTCCTCAATCAGCCCCAGCATTTT.

The CDR3 sequence is CAISRLAGTRETQYF. Here the CDR3 DNA reads TGTGCCATCAGCCGACTAGCGGGCACAAGGGAGACCCAGTACTTC. The J gene is TRBJ2-5, the V gene TRBV10-3; 10 bases match TRBD2. The CDR3 is made up of 15 amino acids. Germline values: CDR1 ENHRY, CDR2 SYGVKD. V gave up 6 bases and J gave up 5 bases; unmatched junction bases: 9.

As concerns this clonotype: It may be a read error: a sequence one base away is much more abundant. The V gene is TRBV12-3 or TRBV12-4, the J gene TRBJ2-3; 9 nucleotides agree with TRBD2. CDR3 length: 14 residues. The CDR3 here is CVSSWTSGTDTQYF. The CDR3 nucleotides read TGTGTCAGCAGTTGGACTAGCGGCACAGATACGCAGTATTTT.

This clonotype was seen a handful of times. For the CDR3, the DNA is TGTGCCAGCAAAATGGCGAGAAATTCACCCCTCCACTTT. The encoded protein is CASKMARNSPLHF. The chain recombines TRBV19 with TRBJ1-6; no clear D gene. The CDR3 length is 13 residues. Deletions cut 9 bases from V and 7 bases from J, with 13 bases between. Germline loops: CDR1 LNHDA, CDR2 SQIVND (reference sequence).

As DNA, the CDR3 is TGTGCCAGCAGCCAAGATACCACAGGGGCTCACACTGAAGCTTTCTTT. It yields the protein CASSQDTTGAHTEAFF. This chain joins TRBV3-1 and TRBJ1-1; 7 nucleotides align to TRBD1. The CDR3 spans 16 residues. V gave up 0 bases and J gave up 3 bases; unmatched junction bases: 7. Germline CDR1 is LGHDT and CDR2 is YNNKEL (reference sequence).

This clonotype was seen a few times. J is TRBJ1-6 and V is TRBV20-1, with 7 bases identical to TRBD1. Germline-derived CDR1 and CDR2 are DFQATT and SNEGSKA (reference sequence). The CDR3 spans 15 residues. Trimming at V came to 6 bases and at J to 7 bases, leaving 12 bases not matched to a gene. CDR3 DNA sequence: TGCAGTGCCAGACCCGGAAGGGGGCAAAATTCACCCCTCCACTTT. Amino acids: CSARPGRGQNSPLHF.

The V call is TRBV19, the J call TRBJ1-2, with 10 bases fitting TRBD1. Germline V lookup: CDR1 LNHDA, CDR2 SQIVND (reference sequence). CDR3 length equals 16 residues. Trimming cost V 7 bases and J 7 bases; bases outside gene matches: 15. CDR3 protein: CASTFAGTGVSGGYTF. CDR3 sequence (DNA): TGTGCCAGTACCTTCGCAGGGACAGGGGTATCAGGTGGCTACACCTTC. Filled out from reference TRBV19 and TRBJ1-2, the complete variable domain reads DGGITQSPKYLFRKEGQNVTLSCEQNLNHDAMYWYRQDPGQGLRLIYYSQIVNDFQKGDIAEGYSVSREKKESFPLTVTSAQKNPTAFYLCASTFAGTGVSGGYTFGSGTRLTVV.